A selection of T cell receptor beta chains follows, all from one sample in a study of blood T cell repertoires in COVID-19. Data came from immunoSEQ multiplex PCR; TCRdb stores just in-frame clones and leaves some out. The repertoire holds about 320,000 clones, about 85% seen once, with approximately 6% in the top ten. The sequencing input was PBMCs or T cells enriched from blood (not recorded which). All receptors derive from a woman in her 30s who had recovered from COVID-19. CDR3s include the opening cysteine and the closing phenylalanine or tryptophan. The order of the fields is D gene, J gene, V gene, clone size, CDR3 DNA, CDR3 protein. D genes are given only for firm matches. Only some rows state a clone size, as once, few, many or a class for expanded clones.

d_call: .; j_call: TRBJ1-2; v_call: TRBV5-1; clone_size: .; cdr3_nt: TGCGCCAGCAGCTTACTGACAGCTAACTATGGCTACACCTTC; cdr3_aa: CASSLLTANYGYTF
d_call: .; j_call: TRBJ1-6; v_call: TRBV3-1/TRBV3-2; clone_size: .; cdr3_nt: TGTGCCAGCAGTCCCACCATGGACAGCTATAATTCACCCCTCCACTTT; cdr3_aa: CASSPTMDSYNSPLHF
d_call: TRBD2; j_call: TRBJ2-5; v_call: TRBV7-9; clone_size: .; cdr3_nt: TGTGCCAGCAGCCCAAGGGCGGGGGAAGAGACCCAGTACTTC; cdr3_aa: CASSPRAGEETQYF
d_call: TRBD2; j_call: TRBJ2-7; v_call: TRBV5-1; clone_size: .; cdr3_nt: TGCGCCAGCAGCCCTAGCGGGGGGGAATCCTACGAGCAGTACTTC; cdr3_aa: CASSPSGGESYEQYF
d_call: .; j_call: TRBJ2-2; v_call: TRBV7-6; clone_size: .; cdr3_nt: TGTGCCAGCAGCTTAGATTCCCAAACAGAACAAACCGGGGAGCTGTTTTTT; cdr3_aa: CASSLDSQTEQTGELFF
d_call: .; j_call: TRBJ2-6; v_call: TRBV9; clone_size: .; cdr3_nt: TGTGCCAGCCTTAGCTCTGGGGCCAACGTCCTGACTTTC; cdr3_aa: CASLSSGANVLTF
d_call: .; j_call: TRBJ1-5; v_call: TRBV24-1; clone_size: few; cdr3_nt: TGTGCCACCAGCCCAGCCGGGGAACAGCCCCAGCATTTT; cdr3_aa: CATSPAGEQPQHF
d_call: TRBD1; j_call: TRBJ1-1; v_call: TRBV7-2; clone_size: .; cdr3_nt: TGTGCCAGCAGTTGGACAGGCACGAACACTGAAGCTTTCTTT; cdr3_aa: CASSWTGTNTEAFF
d_call: .; j_call: TRBJ1-6; v_call: TRBV18; clone_size: .; cdr3_nt: TGTGCCAGCTCACCTCCGAAGAAGGGAGGTCGAAATTCACCCCTCCACTTT; cdr3_aa: CASSPPKKGGRNSPLHF
d_call: TRBD1; j_call: TRBJ2-5; v_call: TRBV6-5; clone_size: .; cdr3_nt: TGTGCCAGCATATTTGGGACAGGGCAAGAGACCCAGTACTTC; cdr3_aa: CASIFGTGQETQYF
d_call: TRBD1; j_call: TRBJ1-2; v_call: TRBV5-6; clone_size: .; cdr3_nt: TGTGCCAGCAACCGGGACAGGGGCTATGGCTACACCTTC; cdr3_aa: CASNRDRGYGYTF
d_call: TRBD1; j_call: TRBJ2-1; v_call: TRBV4-2; clone_size: .; cdr3_nt: TGTGCCAGCAGCCAGACGAAACAGGGGACGGCCTACAATGAGCAGTTCTTC; cdr3_aa: CASSQTKQGTAYNEQFF
d_call: TRBD1; j_call: TRBJ1-4; v_call: TRBV19; clone_size: .; cdr3_nt: TGTGCCAGTAGCCTACCGGGACAGACTGCAACTAATGAAAAACTGTTTTTT; cdr3_aa: CASSLPGQTATNEKLFF
d_call: .; j_call: TRBJ2-5; v_call: TRBV5-6; clone_size: .; cdr3_nt: TGTGCCAGCAGCTTTGCGGCCGCCGAGACCCAGTACTTC; cdr3_aa: CASSFAAAETQYF
d_call: .; j_call: TRBJ2-7; v_call: TRBV30; clone_size: .; cdr3_nt: TGTGCCTGGAGTCCAGGGACTGGGGTCCACGAGCAGTACTTC; cdr3_aa: CAWSPGTGVHEQYF